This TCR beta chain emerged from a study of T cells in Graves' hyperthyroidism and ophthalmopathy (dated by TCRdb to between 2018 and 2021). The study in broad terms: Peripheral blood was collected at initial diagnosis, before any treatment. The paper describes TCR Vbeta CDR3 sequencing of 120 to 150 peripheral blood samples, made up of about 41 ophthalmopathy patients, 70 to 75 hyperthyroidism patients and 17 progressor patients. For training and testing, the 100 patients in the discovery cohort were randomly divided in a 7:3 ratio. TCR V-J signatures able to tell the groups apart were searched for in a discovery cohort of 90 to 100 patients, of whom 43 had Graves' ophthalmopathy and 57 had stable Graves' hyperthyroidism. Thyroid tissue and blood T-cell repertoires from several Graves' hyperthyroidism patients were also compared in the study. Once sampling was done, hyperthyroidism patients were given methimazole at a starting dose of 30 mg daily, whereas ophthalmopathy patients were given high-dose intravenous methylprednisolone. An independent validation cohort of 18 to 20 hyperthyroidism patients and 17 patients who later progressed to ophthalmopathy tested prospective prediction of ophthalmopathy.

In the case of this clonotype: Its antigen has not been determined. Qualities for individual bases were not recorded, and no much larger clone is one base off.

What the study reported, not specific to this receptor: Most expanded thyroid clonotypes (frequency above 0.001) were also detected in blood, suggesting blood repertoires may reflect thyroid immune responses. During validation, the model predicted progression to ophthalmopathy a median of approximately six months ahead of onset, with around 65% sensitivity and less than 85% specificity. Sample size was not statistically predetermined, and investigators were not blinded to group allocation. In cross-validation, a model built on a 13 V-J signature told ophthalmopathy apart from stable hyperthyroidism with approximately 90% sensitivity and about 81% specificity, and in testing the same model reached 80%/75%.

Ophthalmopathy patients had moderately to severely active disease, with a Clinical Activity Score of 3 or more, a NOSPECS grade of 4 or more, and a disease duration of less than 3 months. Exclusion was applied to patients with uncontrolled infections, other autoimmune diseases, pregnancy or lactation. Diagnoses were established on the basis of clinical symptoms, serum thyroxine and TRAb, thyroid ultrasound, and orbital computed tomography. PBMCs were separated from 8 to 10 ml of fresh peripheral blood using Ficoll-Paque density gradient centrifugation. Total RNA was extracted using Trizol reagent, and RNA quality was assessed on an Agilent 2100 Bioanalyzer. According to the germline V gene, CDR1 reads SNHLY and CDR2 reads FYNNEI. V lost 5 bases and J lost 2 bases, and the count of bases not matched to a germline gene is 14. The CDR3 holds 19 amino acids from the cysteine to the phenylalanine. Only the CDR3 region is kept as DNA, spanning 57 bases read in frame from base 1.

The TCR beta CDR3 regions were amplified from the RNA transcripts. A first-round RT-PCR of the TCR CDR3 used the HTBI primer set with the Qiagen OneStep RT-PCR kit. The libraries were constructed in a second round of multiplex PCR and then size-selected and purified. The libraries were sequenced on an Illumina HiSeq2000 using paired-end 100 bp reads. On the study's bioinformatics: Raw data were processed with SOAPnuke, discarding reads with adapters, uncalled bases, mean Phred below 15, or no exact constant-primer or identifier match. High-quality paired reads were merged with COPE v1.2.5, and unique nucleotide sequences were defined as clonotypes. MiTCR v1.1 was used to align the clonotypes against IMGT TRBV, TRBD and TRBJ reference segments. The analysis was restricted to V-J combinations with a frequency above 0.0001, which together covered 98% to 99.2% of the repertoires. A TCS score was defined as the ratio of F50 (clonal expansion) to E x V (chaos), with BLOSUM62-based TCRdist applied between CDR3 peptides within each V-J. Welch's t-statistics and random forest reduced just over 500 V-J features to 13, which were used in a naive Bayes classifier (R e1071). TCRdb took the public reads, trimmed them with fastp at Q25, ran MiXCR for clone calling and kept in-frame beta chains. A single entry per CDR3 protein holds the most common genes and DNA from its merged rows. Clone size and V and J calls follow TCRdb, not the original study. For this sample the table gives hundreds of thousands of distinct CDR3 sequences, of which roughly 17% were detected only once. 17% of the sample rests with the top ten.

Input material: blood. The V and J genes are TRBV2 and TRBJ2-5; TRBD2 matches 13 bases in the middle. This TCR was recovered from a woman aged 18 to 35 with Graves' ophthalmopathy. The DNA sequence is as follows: TGTGCCAGCAGTCCGATCGGGGGTGGACTAGCGGGAGAACAAGAGACCCAGTACTTC. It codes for CASSPIGGGLAGEQETQYF.